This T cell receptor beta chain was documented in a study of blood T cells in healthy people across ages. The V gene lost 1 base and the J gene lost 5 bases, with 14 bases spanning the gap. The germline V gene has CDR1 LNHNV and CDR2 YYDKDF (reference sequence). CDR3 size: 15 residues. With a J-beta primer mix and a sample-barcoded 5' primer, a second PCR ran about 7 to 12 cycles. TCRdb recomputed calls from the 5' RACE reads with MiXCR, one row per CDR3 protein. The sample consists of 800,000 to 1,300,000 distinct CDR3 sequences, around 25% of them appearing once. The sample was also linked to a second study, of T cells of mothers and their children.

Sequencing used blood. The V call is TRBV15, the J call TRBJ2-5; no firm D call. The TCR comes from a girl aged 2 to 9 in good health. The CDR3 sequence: CATSRGSGEDETQYF. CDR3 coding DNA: TGTGCCACCAGCAGAGGTTCAGGTGAAGACGAGACCCAGTACTTC.